This T cell receptor beta chain was captured by sequencing in a study of blood T cell repertoires in COVID-19. About the study: Material from acute and convalescent COVID-19 was sourced from the United States, Italy and Spain.

The germline V gene has CDR1 SGHTA and CDR2 FQGNSA. Trimming cost V 6 bases and J 5 bases, with 14 bases left between them. The CDR3 is 14 amino acids. Authors' methods: Amplification of reference gene primers provided the estimated nucleated cell counts. TCRdb's table, derived via immunoSEQ multiplex PCR, lists solely in-frame clones and lacks some. That table supplies the V and J calls and clone size; D and trimming were determined from the DNA. The sample lists around 150,000 clones; around 80% were seen once. Sequenced: peripheral blood. This sequence joins TRBV7-2 and TRBJ1-5; weak D call: TRBD1 (6 bases). The receptor was isolated from a man in his sixties who had recovered from COVID-19. The CDR3, as DNA: TGTGCCAGCAGTTTGGTGGGACAAGATCAGCCCCAGCATTTT. Residues: CASSLVGQDQPQHF.